This record looks at one T cell receptor beta chain sequence and its context. The target antigen is unknown. This record comes from a study of T cell repertoires in cytomegalovirus infection. Background on the study: It was the public TCR beta signatures that indicated both CMV infection and matching HLA type.

V lost 2 bases, J lost 4 bases, and 6 bases lay in between. The CDR3 is made up of 12 amino acids. Looked up from germline, CDR1 is SGHNT and CDR2 is YYREEE (reference sequence). TCRdb analysed the reads with MiXCR anew, one entry per CDR3 protein. Of 400,000 to 600,000 distinct CDR3 sequences listed, roughly 43% are singletons. This chain uses TRBV5-4 with TRBJ1-2; D gene unclear. The sample was cultured PBMCs, taken from culture after CMV antigen stimulation. This clonotype was obtained from a human donor in good health (CMV status not recorded). Some clones in this sample may be carry-over from other donors' samples. The CDR3 is CASSFDSYGYTF. The CDR3 coding sequence is TGTGCCAGCAGCTTCGACTCCTATGGCTACACCTTC. Full variable domain (rest looked up from reference TRBV5-4 and TRBJ1-2): ETGVTQSPTHLIKTRGQQVTLRCSSQSGHNTVSWYQQALGQGPQFIFQYYREEENGRGNFPPRFSGLQFPNYSSELNVNALELDDSALYLCASSFDSYGYTFGSGTRLTVV.